At least ten counts were recorded for the clone carrying this T cell receptor beta chain. What it recognizes is unknown. This sample is part of a study of blood T cells in healthy people across ages. Across the study: Roughly one uniquely barcoded beta molecule per two T cells was captured. Study findings and constraints: The long-lived group displayed more naive CD4+ cells, plus higher diversity, than the aged donors did. Older age went with lower TCR beta diversity per million T cells, in a roughly linear way.

Each donor was a healthy Caucasian individual from Russia, aged roughly 6 to 100. This CDR3 has 15 residues. With 6 bases clipped from V and 2 bases from J, the junction kept 8 bases outside the gene matches. In germline, CDR1 is SNHLY, CDR2 FYNNEI. Primed by a sample-barcoded 5' primer and a J-beta primer mix, a second PCR proceeded for about 6 to 11 cycles. MiXCR was run by TCRdb on the 5' RACE reads, yielding one entry per CDR3 protein. The table includes 910,000 or so distinct CDR3 sequences, roughly half detected once. Sample: blood. This chain connects TRBV2 to TRBJ2-3; 7 bases line up with TRBD1. The sequence was obtained from a woman in her fifties or sixties in good health. In DNA form, the CDR3 reads TGTGCCAGCAGACTCCGGGACAGAGACACAGATACGCAGTATTTT. This codes for CASRLRDRDTDTQYF.